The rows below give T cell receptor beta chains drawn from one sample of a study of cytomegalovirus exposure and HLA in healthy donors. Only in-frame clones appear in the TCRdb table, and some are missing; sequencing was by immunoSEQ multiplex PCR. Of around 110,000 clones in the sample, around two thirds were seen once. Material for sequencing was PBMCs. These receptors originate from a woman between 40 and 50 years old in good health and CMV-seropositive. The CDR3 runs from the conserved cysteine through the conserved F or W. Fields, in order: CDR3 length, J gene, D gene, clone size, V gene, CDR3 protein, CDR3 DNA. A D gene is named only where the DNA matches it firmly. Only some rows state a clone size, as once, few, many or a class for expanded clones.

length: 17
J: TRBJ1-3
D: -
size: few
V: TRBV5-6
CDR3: CASSLSDSPNSGNTIYF
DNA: TGTGCCAGCAGCTTGTCAGACAGCCCGAACTCTGGAAACACCATATATTTT

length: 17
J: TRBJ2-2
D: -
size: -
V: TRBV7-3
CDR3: CASSLRQPGANTGELFF
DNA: TGTGCCAGCAGCTTAAGACAGCCGGGGGCGAACACCGGGGAGCTGTTTTTT

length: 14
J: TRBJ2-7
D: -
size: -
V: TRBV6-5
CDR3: CASSYSTAVYEQYF
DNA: TGTGCCAGCAGTTACTCGACAGCCGTCTACGAGCAGTACTTC

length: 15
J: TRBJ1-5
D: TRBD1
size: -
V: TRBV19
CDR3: CASKRDRGGNQPQHF
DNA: TGTGCCAGTAAGCGGGACAGGGGCGGTAATCAGCCCCAGCATTTT

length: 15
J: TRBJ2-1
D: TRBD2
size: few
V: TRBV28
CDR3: CASNLPGLAIHEQFF
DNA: TGTGCCAGCAACCTTCCGGGACTAGCAATCCATGAGCAGTTCTTC

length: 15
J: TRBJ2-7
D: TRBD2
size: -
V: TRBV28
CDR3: CASSLRLAGSYEQYF
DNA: TGTGCCAGCAGTTTACGGCTAGCGGGATCCTACGAGCAGTACTTC

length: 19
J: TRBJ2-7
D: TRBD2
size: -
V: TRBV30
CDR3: CAWNTRRTSGRAGSYEQYF
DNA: TGTGCCTGGAATACCCGAAGGACTAGCGGGAGGGCCGGGTCCTACGAGCAGTACTTC

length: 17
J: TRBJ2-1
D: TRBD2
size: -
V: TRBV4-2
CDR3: CASSSTLPAGVPNEQFF
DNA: TGTGCCAGCAGCTCCACCCTCCCGGCGGGAGTTCCTAATGAGCAGTTCTTC

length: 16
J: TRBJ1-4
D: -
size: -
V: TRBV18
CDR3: CASSLGQYPTNEKLFF
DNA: TGTGCCAGCTCACTTGGACAGTATCCAACTAATGAAAAACTGTTTTTT

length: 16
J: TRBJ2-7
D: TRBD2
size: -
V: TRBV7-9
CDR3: CASSLAVLAVNYEQYF
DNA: TGTGCCAGCAGCTTAGCGGTACTAGCGGTGAACTACGAGCAGTACTTC

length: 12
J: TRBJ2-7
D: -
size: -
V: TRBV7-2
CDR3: CATGDLAYEQYF
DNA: TGTGCCACCGGGGACTTAGCGTACGAGCAGTACTTC

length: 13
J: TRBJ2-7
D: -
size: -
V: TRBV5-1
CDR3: CASSLPSSNEQYF
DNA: TGCGCCAGCAGCTTGCCTAGCTCGAACGAGCAGTACTTC

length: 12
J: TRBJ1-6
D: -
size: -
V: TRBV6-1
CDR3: CASSPYNSPLHF
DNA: TGTGCCAGCAGTCCATATAATTCACCCCTCCACTTT

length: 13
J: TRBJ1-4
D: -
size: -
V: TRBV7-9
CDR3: CASTGLTNEKLFF
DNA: TGTGCCAGCACAGGGTTGACTAATGAAAAACTGTTTTTT

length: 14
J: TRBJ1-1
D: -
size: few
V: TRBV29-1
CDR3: CSVSRHTSNTEAFF
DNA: TGCAGCGTCAGCCGACACACCTCGAACACTGAAGCTTTCTTT

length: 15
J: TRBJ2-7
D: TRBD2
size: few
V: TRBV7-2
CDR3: CASSLDGTTSYEQYF
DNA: TGTGCCAGCAGCTTAGACGGGACTACCTCCTACGAGCAGTACTTC

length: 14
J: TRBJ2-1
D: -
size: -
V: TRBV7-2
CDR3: CASSPGLGGYEQFF
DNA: TGTGCCAGCAGCCCTGGACTAGGGGGATATGAGCAGTTCTTC

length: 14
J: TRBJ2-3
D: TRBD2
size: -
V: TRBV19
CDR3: CATTSSGGTDTQYF
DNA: TGTGCCACAACCTCTAGCGGGGGCACAGATACGCAGTATTTT

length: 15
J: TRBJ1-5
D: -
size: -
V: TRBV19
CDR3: CASSMGQGYNQPQHF
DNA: TGTGCCAGTAGTATGGGGCAGGGCTACAATCAGCCCCAGCATTTT

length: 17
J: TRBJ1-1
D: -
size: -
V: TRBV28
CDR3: CASSSGEFLTMNTEAFF
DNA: TGTGCCAGCAGTTCGGGGGAGTTTCTGACCATGAACACTGAAGCTTTCTTT

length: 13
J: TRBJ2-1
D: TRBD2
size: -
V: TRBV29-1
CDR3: CSVPSGSINEQFF
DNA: TGCAGCGTTCCTAGCGGGTCTATCAATGAGCAGTTCTTC

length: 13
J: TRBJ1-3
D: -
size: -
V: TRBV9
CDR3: CASQGHSGNTIYF
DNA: TGTGCCAGTCAGGGTCACTCTGGAAACACCATATATTTT

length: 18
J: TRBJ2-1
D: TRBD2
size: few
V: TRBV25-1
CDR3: CASSTLGEGLGSRNEQFF
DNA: TGTGCCAGCAGTACATTGGGGGAGGGCCTCGGGTCGAGGAATGAGCAGTTCTTC

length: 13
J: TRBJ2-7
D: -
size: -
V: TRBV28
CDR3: CASSVNSPYEQYF
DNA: TGTGCCAGCAGTGTAAACTCCCCCTACGAGCAGTACTTC

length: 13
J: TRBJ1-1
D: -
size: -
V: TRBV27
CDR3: CASSRRWNTEAFF
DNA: TGTGCCAGCAGTCGGAGGTGGAACACTGAAGCTTTCTTT

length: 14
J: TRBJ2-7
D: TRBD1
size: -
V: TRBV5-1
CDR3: CASSSEDRGYEQYF
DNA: TGCGCCAGCAGCTCCGAGGACAGGGGCTACGAGCAGTACTTC

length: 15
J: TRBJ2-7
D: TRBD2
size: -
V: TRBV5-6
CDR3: CASSSEREIGYEQYF
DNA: TGTGCCAGCAGCTCAGAGCGGGAAATAGGCTACGAGCAGTACTTC

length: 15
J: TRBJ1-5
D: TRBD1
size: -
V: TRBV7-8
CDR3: CASSFDRGSNQPQHF
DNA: TGTGCCAGCAGCTTCGACAGGGGGAGCAATCAGCCCCAGCATTTT

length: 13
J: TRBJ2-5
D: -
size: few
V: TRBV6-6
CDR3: CASSQGRGETQYF
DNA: TGTGCCAGCAGCCAAGGACGGGGAGAGACCCAGTACTTC

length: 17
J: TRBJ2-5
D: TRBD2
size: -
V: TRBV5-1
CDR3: CASSLGLAGGMRETQYF
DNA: TGCGCCAGCAGCCTAGGACTAGCGGGAGGGATGCGAGAGACCCAGTACTTC

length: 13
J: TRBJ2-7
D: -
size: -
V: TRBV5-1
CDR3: CASAVAGIDEQYF
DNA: TGCGCCAGCGCCGTCGCGGGGATCGACGAGCAGTACTTC

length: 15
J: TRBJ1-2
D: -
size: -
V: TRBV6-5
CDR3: CASSYVRGLDYGYTF
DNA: TGTGCCAGCAGTTATGTGCGGGGCCTTGACTATGGCTACACCTTC

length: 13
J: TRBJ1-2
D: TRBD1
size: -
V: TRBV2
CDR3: CASSEAREDRLTF
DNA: TGTGCCAGCAGTGAAGCGCGGGAGGACAGGCTTACCTTC

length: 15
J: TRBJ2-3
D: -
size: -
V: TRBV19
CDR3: CASSIRGASTDTQYF
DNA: TGTGCCAGTAGTATCCGCGGGGCTTCCACAGATACGCAGTATTTT

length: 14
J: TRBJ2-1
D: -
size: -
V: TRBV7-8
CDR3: CASSSRGGVYEQFF
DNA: TGTGCCAGCAGCTCCAGAGGGGGTGTCTATGAGCAGTTCTTC

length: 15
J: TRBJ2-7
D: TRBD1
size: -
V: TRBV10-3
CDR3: CAISPTGTGEHEQYF
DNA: TGTGCCATCAGTCCTACCGGGACAGGGGAGCACGAGCAGTACTTC

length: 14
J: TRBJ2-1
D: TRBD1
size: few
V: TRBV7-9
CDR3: CASSLGYRGYEQFF
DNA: TGTGCCAGCAGCTTAGGCTACAGGGGGTATGAGCAGTTCTTC

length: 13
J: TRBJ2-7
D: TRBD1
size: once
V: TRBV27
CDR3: CASSTGQGYEQYF
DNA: TGTGCCAGCAGCACAGGACAGGGGTACGAGCAGTACTTC

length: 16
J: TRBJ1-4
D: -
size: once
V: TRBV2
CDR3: CASKQGGGATNEKLFF
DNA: TGTGCCAGCAAACAGGGTGGGGGTGCAACTAATGAAAAACTGTTTTTT

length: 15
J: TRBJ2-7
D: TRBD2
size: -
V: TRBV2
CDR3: CASSVLAGPLYEQYF
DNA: TGTGCCAGCAGTGTTCTAGCGGGACCTCTCTACGAGCAGTACTTC

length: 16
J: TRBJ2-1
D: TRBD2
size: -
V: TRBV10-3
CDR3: CAIGGLAGNSYNEQFF
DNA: TGTGCCATAGGGGGACTAGCGGGTAACTCCTACAATGAGCAGTTCTTC

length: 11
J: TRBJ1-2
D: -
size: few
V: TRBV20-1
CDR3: CSASGGDGYTF
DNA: TGCAGTGCCTCGGGAGGAGATGGCTACACCTTC

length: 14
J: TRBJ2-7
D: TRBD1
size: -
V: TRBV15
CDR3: CATSARTGPLEQYF
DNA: TGTGCCACCAGCGCCCGGACAGGCCCCCTCGAGCAGTACTTC

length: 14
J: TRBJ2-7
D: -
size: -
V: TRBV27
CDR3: CASSLRANLYEQYF
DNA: TGTGCCAGCAGTCTCAGGGCCAACCTTTACGAGCAGTACTTC

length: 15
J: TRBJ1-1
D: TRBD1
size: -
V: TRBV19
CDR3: CASTPSDRGNTEAFF
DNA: TGTGCCAGTACCCCTTCGGACAGGGGGAACACTGAAGCTTTCTTT

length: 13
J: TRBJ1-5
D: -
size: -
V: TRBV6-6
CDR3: CASGDYSNQPQHF
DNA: TGTGCCAGCGGGGACTATAGCAATCAGCCCCAGCATTTT

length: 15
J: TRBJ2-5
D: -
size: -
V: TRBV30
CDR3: CAWGLRLVSKETQYF
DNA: TGTGCCTGGGGGCTTAGGTTGGTCTCCAAAGAGACCCAGTACTTC

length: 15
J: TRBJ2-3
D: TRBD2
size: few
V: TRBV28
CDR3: CASSLLAEGRDTQYF
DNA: TGTGCCAGCAGCCTACTAGCGGAGGGGAGAGATACGCAGTATTTT

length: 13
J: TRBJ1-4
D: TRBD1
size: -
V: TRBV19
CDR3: CASSTRGREKLFF
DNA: TGTGCCAGTAGTACCAGGGGGCGAGAAAAACTGTTTTTT